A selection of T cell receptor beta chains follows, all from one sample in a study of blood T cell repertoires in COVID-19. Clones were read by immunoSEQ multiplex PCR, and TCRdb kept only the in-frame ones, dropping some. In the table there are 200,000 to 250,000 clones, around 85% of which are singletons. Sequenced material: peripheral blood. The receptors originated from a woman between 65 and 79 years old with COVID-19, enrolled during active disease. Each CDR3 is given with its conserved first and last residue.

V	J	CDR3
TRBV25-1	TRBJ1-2	CASSVGQGTGYGYTF
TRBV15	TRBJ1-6	CATSSVNSPLHF
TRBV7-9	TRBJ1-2	CASSSDGDYGYTF
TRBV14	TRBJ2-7	CASSHDGTGGSYEQYF
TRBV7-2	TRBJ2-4	CASSSSGGGNIQYF
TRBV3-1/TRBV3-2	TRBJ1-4	CASSQIRGPNEKLFF
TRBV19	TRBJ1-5	CATRTGDPFQPQHF
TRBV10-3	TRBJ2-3	CAISEADWGTDTQYF
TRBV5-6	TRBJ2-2	CASSWMTAPTGELFF
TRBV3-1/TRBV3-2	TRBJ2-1	CASSQDPRLADYNEQFF
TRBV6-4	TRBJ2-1	CASSDSSGSNEQFF
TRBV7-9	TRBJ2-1	CASSTVTGGAYEQFF
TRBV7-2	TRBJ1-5	CASSPRGGVGNQPQHF
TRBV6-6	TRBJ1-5	CASSSRGLGVNQPQHF
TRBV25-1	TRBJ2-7	CASSALAGLSSYEQYF
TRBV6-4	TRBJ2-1	CASSFSLATEQFF
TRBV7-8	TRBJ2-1	CASSLVAGRYNEQFF
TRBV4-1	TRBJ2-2	CASSQQPGTSGNTGELFF
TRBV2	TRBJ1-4	CASSRGSTNEKLFF
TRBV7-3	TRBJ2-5	CASSFYPGGQETQYF
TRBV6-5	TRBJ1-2	CASNPSRTGRYGYTF
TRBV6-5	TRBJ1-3	CASSYSLTSGNTIYF
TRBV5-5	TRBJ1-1	CASSTPGTGKNLNTEAFF
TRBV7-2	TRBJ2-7	CASSFSRGENYEQYF
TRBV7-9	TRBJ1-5	CASSSDTGSNQPQHF
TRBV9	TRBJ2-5	CASSETARGRIETQYF
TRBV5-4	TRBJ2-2	CASSPGQGARRTGELFF
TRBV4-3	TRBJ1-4	CASSHLPGTGRATNEKLFF
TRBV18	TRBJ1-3	CASSPMFRGDLSGNTIYF
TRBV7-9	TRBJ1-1	CASSLGTGQGGEAFF
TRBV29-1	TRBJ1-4	CSVEIGNEKLFF